The 8 T cell receptor beta chains in this list originate from one sample, sequenced in a study of T cell repertoires in cytomegalovirus infection. One entry per CDR3 protein, called by TCRdb with MiXCR from the reads. The sample holds 150,000 or so distinct CDR3 sequences; around a quarter are singletons and the top ten take 11%. Specimen: PBMCs. These receptor sequences come from a human donor in good health (CMV status not recorded). Some clones in this sample may be carry-over from other donors' samples.

This clonotype was detected ten times or more. The chain has TRBV25-1 and TRBJ1-1, with TRBD1 matching 7 bases. The CDR3 consists of 14 residues. Germline V gene data show CDR1 as MGHDK and CDR2 as SYGVNS. The trim removed 5 bases at V and 6 bases at J, leaving 9 bases unmatched. The DNA for the CDR3 is TGTGCCAGCAGTCCTCACCATCAGGGGGCTGAAGCTTTCTTT. This sequence encodes CASSPHHQGAEAFF.

This chain uses TRBV19 with TRBJ2-5, with 8 bases identical to TRBD2. Germline assignment: CDR1 LNHDA and CDR2 SQIVND (reference sequence). With 7 bases clipped from V and 10 bases from J, the junction kept 17 bases outside the gene matches. CDR3 length equals 15 residues. CDR3: CASTGGGGSERDQYF. CDR3 nucleotides: TGTGCCAGTACCGGCGGCGGGGGGTCGGAACGGGACCAGTACTTC. The full variable domain, completed using reference TRBV19 and TRBJ2-5, is DGGITQSPKYLFRKEGQNVTLSCEQNLNHDAMYWYRQDPGQGLRLIYYSQIVNDFQKGDIAEGYSVSREKKESFPLTVTSAQKNPTAFYLCASTGGGGSERDQYFGPGTRLLVL.

This clonotype came up a few times. The CDR3 nucleotides are TGTGCCAGTAGTATTACAGGGGGCTTTACCGGGGAGCTGTTTTTT. Translating it yields CASSITGGFTGELFF. This sequence joins TRBV19 and TRBJ2-2; 9 nucleotides line up with TRBD1. After removal of 3 bases from V and 5 bases from J, the junction contained 4 bases not matched to a gene. Germline V gene data show CDR1 as LNHDA and CDR2 as SQIVND (reference sequence). The CDR3 loop spans 15 amino acids.

The chain carries TRBV12-5 and TRBJ2-1, with D possibly being TRBD2 (5 bases). V lost 0 bases and J 6 bases, leaving 9 bases between the germline ends. CDR3 length equals 14 residues. Germline V CDR1 and CDR2: LGHNT, FRNRAP. DNA for the CDR3: TGTGCTAGTGGTTTGGTAACCGGGGTCAATGAGCAGTTCTTC. Encoded protein: CASGLVTGVNEQFF.

This clonotype was counted many times. The rearrangement joins TRBV7-9 to TRBJ2-5; TRBD2 matches at 8 bases. The germline CDR1 and CDR2 sequences are SEHNR and FQNEAQ (reference sequence). The trim removed 4 bases at V and 0 bases at J, leaving 10 bases unmatched. There are 17 residues in the CDR3. The DNA for the CDR3 is TGTGCCAGCAGCTCCGGGTGGAGCGGGGGCCACCAAGAGACCCAGTACTTC. Amino acids: CASSSGWSGGHQETQYF.

This clonotype came up many times. The chain links TRBV7-2 to TRBJ2-3; 15 positions agree with TRBD2. The germline gives CDR1 SGHTA, CDR2 FQGNSA. CDR3 size: 17 residues. The ends lost 4 bases at V and 5 bases at J; junction bases unmatched: 7. The CDR3 DNA reads TGTGCCAGCAGCTCGCCGGGACTAGCGGGAGGAGGAGATACGCAGTATTTT. Translated: CASSSPGLAGGGDTQYF.

This clonotype was counted at least ten times. This chain joins TRBV12-3 or TRBV12-4 and TRBJ2-3, with a weak D call TRBD2 (5 bases). The CDR3 spans 13 residues. Trimming left V 6 bases short and J 9 bases short, with 16 bases between. The CDR3 DNA is TGTGCCAGCAGGCCTACTAGGCCGGAAACGCAGTATTTT. This encodes CASRPTRPETQYF.

The chain links TRBV5-4 to TRBJ2-2, with D uncertain. The ends were cut back, 5 bases at V and 5 bases at J, with 13 bases in the middle. Germline-derived CDR1 and CDR2 are SGHNT and YYREEE (reference sequence). CDR3 length: 14 residues. This CDR3 is CASSNADRTGELFF. CDR3 sequence (DNA): TGTGCCAGCAGTAATGCGGACCGGACCGGGGAGCTGTTTTTT.